This T cell receptor (beta chain) was identified during a study of shared clonotypes between healthy human individuals. In the original processing: For the immunoSEQ data, sequences were junction-only without quality scores, so filtering differed. The protocol was immunoSEQ multiplex PCR, while the TCRdb copy is restricted to in-frame clones and leaves out a portion. The V and J calls and clone size are taken from that table; D and trimming were inferred from the DNA. The profile shows hundreds of thousands of clones, 90% to 97% of them singletons. Broader study findings: Sorted-subset sequencing, rarefaction showed, was incomplete despite large depth. Generation probabilities of non-shared clonotypes were lower (relative to those shared by all four donors).

In the case of this clone: The antigen remains undetermined.

Terminally differentiated effector memory CD45RA+ cells were excluded by CCR7 positive selection of CD45RO-negative cells. Trimming shortened V by 0 bases and J by 8 bases, and 13 bases separated the two germline ends. The V gene's germline CDR1 is MNHEY and CDR2 SMNVEV (reference sequence). The CDR3 has 15 amino acids. What was sequenced was naive CD8+ T cells sorted from blood. The rearrangement links TRBV27 to TRBJ1-4; D is possibly TRBD1 (5 bases). The source of this sequence is a woman in her thirties in good health. Here the CDR3 reads CASSLSGVVGEKLFF. The CDR3 nucleotides read TGTGCCAGCAGTTTATCGGGGGTCGTAGGGGAAAAACTGTTTTTT.